The 27 T cell receptor beta chains below come from one sample, sequenced in a study of tumor and adjacent non-tumor tissue in lung cancer. Three rounds of nested PCR, following a modified ARM-PCR protocol, produced the TCRbeta library. TCRdb ran MiXCR on the multiplex PCR reads and lists one entry per CDR3 protein. The sample holds roughly 65,000 distinct CDR3 sequences, 50% to 60% seen once. RNA was extracted from bulk tissue without any cell sorting. Sequencing was performed on lung tumor tissue. The source of these receptors is a man aged 50 or older with non-small cell lung cancer.

On this clonotype itself: A read error is possible here, since a much larger clone lies one base away. The chain links TRBV5-6 to TRBJ2-5; weak D call: TRBD1 (5 bases). The V end was cut by 4 bases, the J end by 2 bases, with 18 bases between. Germline-derived CDR1 and CDR2 are SGHDT and YYEEEE. This CDR3 has 16 residues. CDR3 sequence reads: CASSLQQEGLQETQYF. The CDR3 DNA follows: TGTGCCAGCAGCCTCCAACAGGAAGGGCTACAAGAGACCCAGTACTTC.

This clonotype was recorded a few times. It may be a read error: a sequence one base away is much more abundant. This chain links TRBV12-3 or TRBV12-4 with TRBJ2-2; 8 nucleotides match TRBD2. The CDR3 length is 15 residues. The CDR3 DNA reads as TGTGCCAGCAGCCCAGCGGGGGCCCCCTATGGGGAGCTGCTTTTT. This translates into CASSPAGAPYGELLF.

This clonotype appeared many times. Here the CDR3 reads CASSRQGVQETQYF. Written as DNA, the CDR3 is TGTGCCAGCAGCCGACAGGGGGTTCAAGAGACCCAGTACTTC. The J gene is TRBJ2-5, the V gene TRBV5-6; 9 bases agree with TRBD1. V lost 4 bases, J lost 2 bases, and 3 bases stayed unmatched. CDR3 size: 14 residues. Germline CDR1 SGHDT, CDR2 YYEEEE.

This clonotype was recorded only once. Being one base from a much bigger clone, this may be a read error. This chain uses TRBV30 with TRBJ2-7; 7 positions agree with TRBD1. The germline V gene has CDR1 GTSNPN and CDR2 SVGIG (reference sequence). The CDR3 is 13 amino acids. Losses at the gene ends were 4 bases for V and 5 bases for J; bases not matched to a gene: 8. The CDR3 DNA is TGTGCCTGGACAGGACAGGCCGCCCACGAGCAGTACTTC. This encodes CAWTGQAAHEQYF. Combining the CDR3 with reference TRBV30 and TRBJ2-7 gives the whole variable domain SQTIHQWPATLVQPVGSPLSLECTVEGTSNPNLYWYRQAAGRGLQLLFYSVGIGQISSEVPQNLSASRPQDRQFILSSKKLLLSDSGFYLCAWTGQAAHEQYFGPGTRLTVT.

This sequence joins TRBV10-2 and TRBJ2-3, with TRBD2 matching 8 bases. This CDR3 has 13 amino acids. CDR1 and CDR2 from the germline V gene are WSHSY and SAAADI. V was clipped by 10 bases and J by 9 bases; unmatched bases: 12. This chain's CDR3 is CANIAPGLVTQYF. The CDR3 DNA sequence: TGCGCCAACATCGCACCGGGACTAGTCACGCAGTATTTT.

In the case of this clonotype: A single base separates this from a much larger clone, so it may be a read error. The chain uses TRBV4-2 and TRBJ2-1, with D perhaps TRBD2 (5 bases). Trimming removed 0 bases from V and 0 bases from J, with 9 bases in between. The CDR3 covers 16 residues. From germline, CDR1 is LGHNA and CDR2 YNFKEQ. CDR3 nucleotide sequence: TGTGCCAGCAGCCAAGATGAGGGCGGCTCCTACAATGAGCAGTTCTTC. Amino acids: CASSQDEGGSYNEQFF.

Concerning this clonotype itself: One end of the junction fails to match germline, which may point to a read error. The chain recombines TRBV6-6 with TRBJ1-6; weak D call: TRBD1 (5 bases). The V gene's germline CDR1 is MNHNY and CDR2 SVGAGI (reference sequence). This CDR3 spans 17 amino acids. Here the CDR3 DNA reads TGTGCCAGCAATTACGATGGGACGAGCTCCTATAATTCAGCCCTCCACTTT. This gives the protein CASNYDGTSSYNSALHF.

With respect to this clonotype: Sequence at one end of the junction differs from germline and may be a read error. This rearrangement joins TRBV11-2 to TRBJ1-6, with D tentatively TRBD1 (6 bases). This CDR3 is built from 16 residues. CDR1 is SGHAT and CDR2 is FQNNGV in the germline V gene. The CDR3 DNA follows: TGTGCCATCAGCTTCTCGGGACACAACTATAATTTACCCCTCCACTTC. Translated, it gives CAISFSGHNYNLPLHF.

Turning to this clonotype: A much larger clone differs from this one at a single base, so this may be a read error. This chain connects TRBV6-1 to TRBJ2-7; TRBD1 aligns across 7 bases. This CDR3 spans 14 amino acids. CDR1 is MNHNS and CDR2 is SASEGT in the germline V gene. The trim removed 5 bases at V and 3 bases at J, leaving 7 bases unmatched. The CDR3 reads CASSKRGTVYEQYF. As DNA, the CDR3 is TGTGCCAGCAGTAAAAGAGGGACAGTCTACGAGCAGTACTTC.

This clonotype was recorded many times. The genes are TRBV28 and TRBJ1-2; D gene ambiguous. CDR1 and CDR2 (germline): MDHEN, SYDVKM. The CDR3 is 14 residues long. V was cut by 2 bases and J by 2 bases, with 9 bases left in between. The CDR3: CASSLNWANYGYTF. CDR3 nucleotides: TGTGCCAGCAGTTTAAATTGGGCCAACTATGGCTACACCTTC.

This clonotype is a singleton in its sample. The V gene is TRBV7-2, the J gene TRBJ2-5; tentative D call: TRBD1 (6 bases). The germline CDR1 and CDR2 sequences are SGHTA and FQGNSA. Trimming left V 8 bases short and J 4 bases short, with 11 bases between. CDR3 length: 12 residues. CDR3: CASEGDVETQYF. CDR3 sequence (DNA): TGTGCCAGCGAGGGGGACGTAGAGACCCAGTACTTC.

To note about this clonotype: Relative to the germline gene, one junction end is altered; a read error may explain this. This chain links TRBV6-5 with TRBJ1-6; D unresolved. CDR3 length equals 14 residues. Germline values: CDR1 MNHEY, CDR2 SVGAGI. CDR3 DNA: TGTGCCAGTAGTTACTCTAGGTATGGTTCACCCCTCCACTTT. This sequence encodes CASSYSRYGSPLHF.

The V call is TRBV7-8, the J call TRBJ1-3; 10 bases map to TRBD1. V shed 5 bases and J 4 bases; nucleotides not matched to a gene: 8. This CDR3 is 16 amino acids long. Germline loops: CDR1 SGHVS, CDR2 FQNEAQ. CDR3 sequence: CASSLTGTGVGNTIYF. The CDR3 DNA is TGTGCCAGCAGCCTGACCGGGACAGGGGTCGGAAACACCATATATTTT.

With respect to this clonotype: Germline is not matched at one junction end, which may reflect a read error. The chain joins TRBV5-1 to TRBJ2-7; a weak D match, TRBD1 (6 bases). Germline V gene lookup returns CDR1 SGHRS and CDR2 YFSETQ. The CDR3 contains 16 residues. CDR3 DNA: TGCGCCAGCATCTTGGGACACCGGGATACGAAATATAAGCAGTACTTC. Residues: CASILGHRDTKYKQYF.

Of note for this clonotype: Germline is not matched at one junction end, which may reflect a read error. This chain uses TRBV20-1 with TRBJ2-3; possibly TRBD2 for D (5 bases). The CDR3 consists of 12 residues. CDR1 DFQATT and CDR2 SNEGSKA come from the germline V gene (reference sequence). This CDR3 is CSAERSIDTQYF. The CDR3 DNA sequence: TGCAGTGCTGAGCGGAGCATAGATACGCAGTATTTT.

Details on this clonotype: A junction boundary mismatches the germline segment, possibly from a read error. V usage is TRBV5-6 and J usage is TRBJ2-5, with D unresolved. CDR3 length: 16 residues. Germline V gene sequence: CDR1 SGHDT, CDR2 YYEEEE. The CDR3 region is CASSLEQNWNQEIQYF. In DNA form, the CDR3 reads TGTGCTAGCAGCTTGGAACAGAACTGGAATCAAGAGATCCAGTACTTC.

With regard to this clonotype: A clone one base away is much larger, so this may be a read error. CDR3 nucleotides: TGCAGCATCCAACGGGACAGGCGGTATAATGAGCAGTTCTTC. It translates to CSIQRDRRYNEQFF. The chain uses TRBV29-1 and TRBJ2-1, with 8 bases matching TRBD1. From germline, CDR1 is SQVTM and CDR2 ANQGSEA. The CDR3 has 14 residues. Germline trimming cut 8 bases from V and 7 bases from J; bases unmatched to any gene: 13.

The chain joins TRBV11-2 to TRBJ2-3; TRBD2 matches 9 bases. With 5 bases clipped from V and 5 bases from J, the junction kept 14 bases outside the gene matches. The length of the CDR3 is 17 residues. Germline V gives CDR1 SGHAT, CDR2 FQNNGV. CDR3 in DNA: TGTGCCAGCAGCCTTTCGACTAGCGGAAGGGCCGAAGATACGCAGTATTTT. Translation gives CASSLSTSGRAEDTQYF.

Of note for this clonotype: A read error may account for a junction end that differs from germline. V gene TRBV11-3 combines with J gene TRBJ2-1, with 14 positions matching TRBD2. The CDR3 is 13 residues long. Per the germline V gene, CDR1 is SGHNT and CDR2 is YENEEA. The CDR3 region is CASGTSGRDERFF. Here the CDR3 DNA reads TGTGCCAGCGGGACTAGCGGGAGAGATGAGCGGTTCTTC.

On this clonotype itself: The junction departs from germline at one end; a sequencing error may be responsible. The CDR3 reads CASSFGWGHNEQFF. In DNA, the CDR3 is TGTGCCAGCAGTTTCGGGTGGGGGCACAACGAGCAGTTCTTC. V usage is TRBV12-3 or TRBV12-4 and J usage is TRBJ2-1; maybe TRBD1 (6 bases). The CDR3 runs to 14 residues.

On this clonotype: An end of the junction does not agree with germline; a read error may underlie this. This chain uses TRBV11-3 with TRBJ2-1; 8 nucleotides line up with TRBD2. Germline assignment: CDR1 SGHNT and CDR2 YENEEA. The length of the CDR3 is 15 residues. The CDR3 region has the DNA TGTGCCAACAGCACCGGAATAGCGGGGTATAATGAGCAGTTCTTC. Protein: CANSTGIAGYNEQFF.

The table lists this clonotype with many counts. This sequence joins TRBV6-6 and TRBJ1-5; 10 bases match TRBD1. CDR1 is MNHNY, CDR2 SVGAGI, per germline (reference sequence). This CDR3 is 15 amino acids long. The V segment lost 8 bases and the J segment 6 bases; nucleotides outside the gene matches: 10. The CDR3 is CASSKGTGDSQPQHF. In DNA form, the CDR3 reads TGTGCCAGCTCTAAGGGGACAGGGGATAGTCAGCCCCAGCATTTT.

This clonotype was counted at least ten times. The gene calls are TRBV5-6 and TRBJ2-7; D may be TRBD2 (5 bases). CDR3 size: 15 residues. Trimming took off 2 bases at V and 3 bases at J, with 15 bases between the two ends. Looked up from germline, CDR1 is SGHDT and CDR2 is YYEEEE. The CDR3 protein is CASSLLWTGNYEQYF. The CDR3 region has the DNA TGTGCCAGCAGCTTACTCTGGACGGGGAACTACGAGCAGTACTTC.

This clonotype was observed at least ten times. Mismatch with germline at one junction end may stem from a read error. The gene calls are TRBV29-1 and TRBJ2-5; no definite D call. The CDR3 has 13 amino acids. CDR1 is SQVTM, CDR2 ANQGSEA, per germline. The CDR3, as DNA: TGCGGCGTCCCGGAACTCCGGAGAGAGACCCAGTACTTC. Residues: CGVPELRRETQYF.

With regard to this clonotype: One end of the junction is discordant with germline, which a read error may explain. The chain combines TRBV12-3 or TRBV12-4 with TRBJ1-1; weak D call: TRBD1 (6 bases). CDR3 length: 12 residues. Here the CDR3 reads CVSSSRTAGAFF. The CDR3 bases are TGTGTCAGCAGTAGTCGGACAGCCGGCGCTTTCTTT.

This clonotype was recorded only once. At one of its ends the junction is not consistent with the germline gene, which may arise from a read error. The chain uses TRBV11-3 and TRBJ2-2, with D tentatively TRBD1 or TRBD2 (6 bases each). Germline CDR1 and CDR2: SGHNT and YENEEA. This CDR3 region has 15 residues. This chain's CDR3 is CTSSFASGAHEELFF. As DNA, the CDR3 is TGTACCAGCAGCTTCGCATCGGGGGCCCACGAGGAGCTGTTTTTT.

Concerning this clonotype: A read error may be the cause here, since a much bigger clone is one base away. CDR3 bases: TGTGCCAGCAGCTTGGTGCGGGGCAGGGAGTTTGGCTACACCTTC. It translates to CASSLVRGREFGYTF. The chain combines TRBV5-4 with TRBJ1-2; D is perhaps TRBD1 (5 bases). Trimming removed 0 bases at V and 7 bases at J, with 16 bases between. Germline-derived CDR1 and CDR2 are SGHNT and YYREEE (reference sequence). The CDR3 spans 15 residues. The full variable domain, rest sourced from reference TRBV5-4 and TRBJ1-2, is ETGVTQSPTHLIKTRGQQVTLRCSSQSGHNTVSWYQQALGQGPQFIFQYYREEENGRGNFPPRFSGLQFPNYSSELNVNALELDDSALYLCASSLVRGREFGYTFGSGTRLTVV.